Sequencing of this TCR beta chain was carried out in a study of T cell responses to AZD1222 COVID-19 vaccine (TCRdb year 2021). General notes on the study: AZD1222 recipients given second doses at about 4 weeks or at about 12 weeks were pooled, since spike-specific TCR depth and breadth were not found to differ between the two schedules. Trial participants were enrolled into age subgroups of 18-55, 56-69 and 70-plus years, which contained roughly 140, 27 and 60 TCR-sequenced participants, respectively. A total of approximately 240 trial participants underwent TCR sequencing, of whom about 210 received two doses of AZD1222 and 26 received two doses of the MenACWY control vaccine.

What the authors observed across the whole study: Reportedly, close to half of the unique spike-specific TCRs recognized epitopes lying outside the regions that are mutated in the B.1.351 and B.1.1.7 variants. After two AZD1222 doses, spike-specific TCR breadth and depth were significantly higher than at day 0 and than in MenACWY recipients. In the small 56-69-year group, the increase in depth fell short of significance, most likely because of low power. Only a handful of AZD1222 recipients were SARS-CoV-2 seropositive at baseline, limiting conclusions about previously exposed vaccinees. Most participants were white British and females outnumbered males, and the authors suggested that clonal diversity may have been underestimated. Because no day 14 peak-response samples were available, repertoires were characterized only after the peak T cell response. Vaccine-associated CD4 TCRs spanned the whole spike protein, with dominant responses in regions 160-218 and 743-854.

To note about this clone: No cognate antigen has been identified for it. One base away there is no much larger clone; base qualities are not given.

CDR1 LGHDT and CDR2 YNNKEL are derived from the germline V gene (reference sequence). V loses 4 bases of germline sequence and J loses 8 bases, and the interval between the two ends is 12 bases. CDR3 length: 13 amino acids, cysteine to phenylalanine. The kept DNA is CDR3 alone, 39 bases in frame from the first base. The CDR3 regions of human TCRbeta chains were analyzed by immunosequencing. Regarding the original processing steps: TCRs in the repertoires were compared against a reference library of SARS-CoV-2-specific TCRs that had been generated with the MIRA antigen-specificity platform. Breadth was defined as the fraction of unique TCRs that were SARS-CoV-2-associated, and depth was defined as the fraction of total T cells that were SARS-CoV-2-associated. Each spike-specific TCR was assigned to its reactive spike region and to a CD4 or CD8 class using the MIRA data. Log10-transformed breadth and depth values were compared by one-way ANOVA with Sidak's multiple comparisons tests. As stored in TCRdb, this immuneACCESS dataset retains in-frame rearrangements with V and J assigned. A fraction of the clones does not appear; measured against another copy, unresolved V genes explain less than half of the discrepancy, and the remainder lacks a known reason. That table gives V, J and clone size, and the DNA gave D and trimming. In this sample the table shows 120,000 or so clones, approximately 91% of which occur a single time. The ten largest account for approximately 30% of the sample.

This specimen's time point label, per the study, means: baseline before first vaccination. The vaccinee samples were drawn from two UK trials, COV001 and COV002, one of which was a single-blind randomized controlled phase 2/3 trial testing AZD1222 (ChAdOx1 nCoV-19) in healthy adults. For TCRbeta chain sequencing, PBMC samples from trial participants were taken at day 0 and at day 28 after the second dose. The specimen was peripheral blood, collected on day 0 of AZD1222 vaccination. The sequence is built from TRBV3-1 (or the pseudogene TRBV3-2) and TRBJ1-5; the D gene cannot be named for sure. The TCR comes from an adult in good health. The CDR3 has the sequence CASSPRSREPQHF. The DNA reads TGTGCCAGCAGCCCCAGGTCACGGGAGCCCCAGCATTTT.